One sample yielded the 5 T cell receptor beta chains listed below, sequenced in a study of OX40 agonist ivuxolimab in advanced cancers. Profiled with immunoSEQ multiplex PCR; TCRdb holds only in-frame clones, not every one. The sample lists fewer than 85,000 clones, roughly 90% seen once, with 2.2% in the top ten. The specimen comprised CD4+ or CD8+ T cells sorted from blood, sampled in a trial of the OX40 agonist ivuxolimab. These TCRs come from an adult with an advanced solid tumor such as melanoma, head and neck, liver or kidney cancer.

The rearrangement links TRBV5-8 to TRBJ2-4, with D perhaps assigned TRBD1 or TRBD2 (7 bases each). Per germline, CDR1 SGHTS and CDR2 YDEGEE. V lost 1 base and J 4 bases, leaving 12 bases between the germline ends. This CDR3 contains 15 residues. This CDR3 reads CASSLWEGQKNIQYF. The CDR3, as DNA: TGTGCCAGCAGCTTGTGGGAGGGACAGAAAAACATTCAGTACTTC.

This clone was seen a handful of times. This sequence joins TRBV7-8 and TRBJ2-5; 8 positions agree with TRBD1. This CDR3 has 15 amino acids. CDR1 is SGHVS, CDR2 FQNEAQ, per germline. V was pared by 5 bases and J by 6 bases, with 11 bases of the junction left unmatched. This chain's CDR3 is CASSISTGVMKTQYF. CDR3 nucleotide sequence: TGTGCCAGCAGCATCTCGACAGGGGTCATGAAGACCCAGTACTTC.

The rearrangement links TRBV28 to TRBJ1-1; D is perhaps TRBD1 (6 bases). The germline CDR1 and CDR2 sequences are MDHEN and SYDVKM. The V and J ends lost 8 bases and 0 bases respectively, with 16 bases between them. The length of the CDR3 is 15 residues. CDR3 residues: CASEPSDRLNTEAFF. CDR3 bases: TGTGCCAGCGAACCGTCTGACAGGTTGAACACTGAAGCTTTCTTT.

This chain uses TRBV7-2 with TRBJ2-5; 7 nucleotides line up with TRBD1. The V gene's germline CDR1 is SGHTA and CDR2 FQGNSA. The V and J ends lost 1 base and 5 bases, in that order; junction bases with no gene match: 1. This CDR3 is built from 13 residues. This CDR3 is CASSLEQGETQYF. The CDR3 nucleotides read TGTGCCAGCAGCTTAGAACAGGGGGAGACCCAGTACTTC.

The rearrangement uses TRBV6-5 and TRBJ2-3; a possible D gene is TRBD1 (6 bases). V lost 5 bases and J lost 5, with 14 bases in between. Germline V gene data show CDR1 as MNHEY and CDR2 as SVGAGI. The CDR3 runs to 14 residues. The CDR3 nucleotides read TGTGCCAGCAGTACAGGGTGGAGTCAAGATACGCAGTATTTT. Residues: CASSTGWSQDTQYF.